Below, 24 T cell receptor beta chains from the same sample are listed, as sequenced in a study of PD-1 blockade in classical Hodgkin lymphoma (dated by TCRdb to about 2020). The library was built by means of the immunoSEQ multiplex PCR assay. The immuneACCESS repertoire file appears here via TCRdb, limited to in-frame rearrangements. These files lack a portion of the clones; in checked studies, under half of the deficit traces to unresolved V genes, and the cause of the others is not known. Counted in this sample were fewer than 90,000 clones; 93% of them appeared once. The biggest ten clones account for about 2.5% of the sample. Taken with the paper, the label for time point translates to: newly diagnosed, previously untreated cHL patient sample. Material for sequencing was peripheral blood mononuclear cells (PBMCs). These receptors came from a human donor with classical Hodgkin lymphoma.

This chain links TRBV5-4 with TRBJ2-3; a possible D gene is TRBD2 (6 bases). The CDR3 loop spans 16 amino acids. The V gene lost 1 base and the J gene lost 2 bases, with 14 bases spanning the gap. Germline CDR1 and CDR2: SGHNT and YYREEE (reference sequence). CDR3 protein: CASSLPSAGFTDTQYF. The CDR3 DNA sequence: TGTGCCAGCAGCTTGCCCTCCGCGGGATTCACAGATACGCAGTATTTT. The full variable domain, its missing parts supplied by reference TRBV5-4 and TRBJ2-3, is ETGVTQSPTHLIKTRGQQVTLRCSSQSGHNTVSWYQQALGQGPQFIFQYYREEENGRGNFPPRFSGLQFPNYSSELNVNALELDDSALYLCASSLPSAGFTDTQYFGPGTRLTVL.

The V gene is TRBV4-1, the J gene TRBJ1-4, with D tentatively TRBD1 (5 bases). There are 14 residues in the CDR3. V was trimmed by 4 bases and J by 7 bases, leaving 13 bases between them. The V gene's germline CDR1 is MGHRA and CDR2 YSYEKL. The CDR3 reads CASSPRQGSEKLFF. CDR3 DNA sequence: TGCGCCAGCAGCCCCCGTCAGGGTAGTGAAAAACTGTTTTTT.

This chain connects TRBV7-8 to TRBJ1-5; a weak D match, TRBD1 (5 bases). CDR3 length: 14 residues. Germline CDR1 reads SGHVS; CDR2 reads FQNEAQ. The V end lost 1 base, the J end lost 7 bases, and 11 bases lay between the germline ends. The CDR3 DNA reads TGTGCCAGCAGCTTAGTCCCGAGGGACCAGCCCCAGCATTTT. As protein: CASSLVPRDQPQHF.

This clone was seen only once. This chain connects TRBV19 to TRBJ2-7, with a possible D match to TRBD1 (5 bases). The germline CDR1 and CDR2 sequences are LNHDA and SQIVND (reference sequence). V gave up 10 bases and J gave up 5 bases, with 15 bases separating them. There are 12 residues in the CDR3. The CDR3 protein is CATGQGPHEQYF. The CDR3, as DNA: TGTGCCACCGGGCAGGGCCCCCACGAGCAGTACTTC. The full variable domain, its missing parts supplied by reference TRBV19 and TRBJ2-7, is DGGITQSPKYLFRKEGQNVTLSCEQNLNHDAMYWYRQDPGQGLRLIYYSQIVNDFQKGDIAEGYSVSREKKESFPLTVTSAQKNPTAFYLCATGQGPHEQYFGPGTRLTVT.

The chain uses TRBV5-6 and TRBJ2-1; D tentatively fits TRBD1 or TRBD2 (6 bases each). Per the germline V gene, CDR1 is SGHDT and CDR2 is YYEEEE. The ends were cut back, 6 bases at V and 7 bases at J, with 17 bases in the middle. The CDR3 runs 14 residues. The CDR3: CASTPGADWNEQFF. The DNA for the CDR3 is TGTGCCAGCACCCCGGGGGCGGACTGGAATGAGCAGTTCTTC.

V gene TRBV19 combines with J gene TRBJ2-1; 10 bases map to TRBD2. CDR3 length: 15 residues. Germline V lookup: CDR1 LNHDA, CDR2 SQIVND (reference sequence). Unmatched junction bases numbered 2, after V lost 4 bases and J lost 2 bases. This CDR3 is CASSSLAGAYNEQFF. Written as DNA, the CDR3 is TGTGCCAGTAGTAGTCTAGCGGGGGCCTACAATGAGCAGTTCTTC.

The chain has TRBV9 and TRBJ2-2; D not certain. The CDR3 has 14 residues. Germline V lookup: CDR1 SGDLS, CDR2 YYNGEE. Trimming removed 0 bases from V and 6 bases from J, with 9 bases in between. CDR3 protein: CASSVEPIAGELFF. CDR3 bases: TGTGCCAGCAGCGTAGAGCCTATCGCCGGGGAGCTGTTTTTT.

The chain has TRBV19 and TRBJ2-2; no reliable D call. The CDR3 has 13 amino acids. The V gene lost 1 base and the J gene lost 7 bases, with 7 bases spanning the gap. Germline V gene data show CDR1 as LNHDA and CDR2 as SQIVND (reference sequence). The CDR3 DNA sequence: TGTGCCAGTAGTATAGGGGGATTCGGGGAGCTGTTTTTT. Its protein is CASSIGGFGELFF. Complete variable domain (other parts from reference TRBV19 and TRBJ2-2): DGGITQSPKYLFRKEGQNVTLSCEQNLNHDAMYWYRQDPGQGLRLIYYSQIVNDFQKGDIAEGYSVSREKKESFPLTVTSAQKNPTAFYLCASSIGGFGELFFGEGSRLTVL.

The chain employs TRBV5-4 and TRBJ2-5; 15 bases are a match to TRBD2. The CDR3 contains 16 residues. V shed 4 bases and J 2 bases; nucleotides not matched to a gene: 3. Looked up from germline, CDR1 is SGHNT and CDR2 is YYREEE (reference sequence). The CDR3 region is CASSAGLAGGQETQYF. CDR3 DNA sequence: TGTGCCAGCAGCGCCGGACTAGCGGGGGGGCAAGAGACCCAGTACTTC. Full variable domain (remainder filled in from reference TRBV5-4 and TRBJ2-5): ETGVTQSPTHLIKTRGQQVTLRCSSQSGHNTVSWYQQALGQGPQFIFQYYREEENGRGNFPPRFSGLQFPNYSSELNVNALELDDSALYLCASSAGLAGGQETQYFGPGTRLLVL.

The rearrangement joins TRBV27 to TRBJ2-1; 13 bases line up with TRBD2. The CDR3 has 17 residues. The V and J ends lost 4 bases and 4 bases, in that order; junction bases with no gene match: 7. From germline, CDR1 is MNHEY and CDR2 SMNVEV (reference sequence). CDR3 nucleotides: TGTGCCAGCAGTTCCATTACTAGCGGGGGGGTTTACAATGAGCAGTTCTTC. Residues: CASSSITSGGVYNEQFF.

The chain recombines TRBV29-1 with TRBJ2-1, with 8 nucleotides matching TRBD1. Trimming cost V 7 bases and J 7 bases; bases outside gene matches: 6. CDR1 is SQVTM, CDR2 ANQGSEA, per germline. The CDR3 has 12 amino acids. The CDR3 sequence: CSANQGANEQFF. In nucleotides, the CDR3 is TGCAGCGCGAATCAGGGGGCAAATGAGCAGTTCTTC.

The chain joins TRBV5-1 to TRBJ2-1; TRBD2 matches at 10 bases. The V gene's germline CDR1 is SGHRS and CDR2 YFSETQ. V gave up 1 base and J gave up 9 bases; unmatched junction bases: 10. The CDR3 has 16 amino acids. DNA of the CDR3: TGCGCCAGCAGCTTGTTAAGCGGGGGGGCATTCGGTGAGCAGTTCTTC. Its translation is CASSLLSGGAFGEQFF.

The chain employs TRBV5-4 and TRBJ1-1, with D unresolved. Trimming shortened V by 3 bases and J by 1 base, and 13 bases separated the two germline ends. The V gene's germline CDR1 is SGHNT and CDR2 YYREEE (reference sequence). The CDR3 is made up of 15 amino acids. Here the CDR3 DNA reads TGTGCCAGCAGCTCAAGACAAGGGCGGAACACTGAAGCTTTCTTT. As protein: CASSSRQGRNTEAFF.

This clone is a singleton in its sample. The chain carries TRBV5-6 and TRBJ1-5, with 11 bases that match TRBD1. Germline V gives CDR1 SGHDT, CDR2 YYEEEE. V lost 1 base, J lost 7 bases, and 7 bases stayed unmatched. The CDR3 length is 16 residues. CDR3 nucleotides: TGTGCCAGCAGCTTGTACCGGGACAGGGGGAAACAGCCCCAGCATTTT. This encodes CASSLYRDRGKQPQHF.

The CDR3, as DNA: TGCAGCGTCAGGGGACAGATCCAAGAGACCCAGTACTTC. It translates to CSVRGQIQETQYF. This chain uses TRBV29-1 with TRBJ2-5; 7 bases match TRBD1. V lost 6 bases to trimming and J lost 1 base; unmatched junction nucleotides: 5. The CDR3 has 13 amino acids. Germline-derived CDR1 and CDR2 are SQVTM and ANQGSEA.

V gene TRBV19 combines with J gene TRBJ1-2; D is uncertain. Germline CDR1 reads LNHDA; CDR2 reads SQIVND (reference sequence). The CDR3 runs 12 residues. Trimming stripped 5 bases from V and 4 bases from J, with 8 bases between. CDR3 residues: CASSGPVYGYTF. The DNA of the CDR3 is TGTGCCAGTAGTGGGCCGGTCTATGGCTACACCTTC.

The V and J genes are TRBV2 and TRBJ2-3; tentatively, D is TRBD1 (6 bases). CDR1 is SNHLY, CDR2 FYNNEI, per germline. The CDR3 runs 14 residues. V gave up 8 bases and J gave up 3 bases, with 15 bases separating them. The CDR3 is CASRRGELTDTQYF. The CDR3 bases are TGTGCCAGCCGCAGGGGTGAATTGACAGATACGCAGTATTTT. Full variable domain (remainder filled in from reference TRBV2 and TRBJ2-3): EPEVTQTPSHQVTQMGQEVILRCVPISNHLYFYWYRQILGQKVEFLVSFYNNEISEKSEIFDDQFSVERPDGSNFTLKIRSTKLEDSAMYFCASRRGELTDTQYFGPGTRLTVL.

The V gene is TRBV28, the J gene TRBJ2-4, with TRBD1 matching 7 bases. After removal of 3 bases from V and 4 bases from J, the junction contained 9 bases not matched to a gene. The CDR3 has 16 residues. Germline loops: CDR1 MDHEN, CDR2 SYDVKM. In nucleotides, the CDR3 is TGTGCCAGCAGTTTGGAACAGGGGACGCTGAAAAACATTCAGTACTTC. Translation: CASSLEQGTLKNIQYF.

V and J are TRBV5-4 and TRBJ2-5, with 8 bases that match TRBD1. The CDR3 spans 14 residues. Germline trimming cut 6 bases from V and 5 bases from J; bases unmatched to any gene: 9. Germline V lookup: CDR1 SGHNT, CDR2 YYREEE (reference sequence). The CDR3 nucleotides read TGTGCCAGCACCAGGACAGGGCGGGTTGAGACCCAGTACTTC. Translated, it gives CASTRTGRVETQYF.

CDR3 amino acids: CASRDVTGELFF. The DNA for the CDR3 is TGTGCCAGCAGGGACGTCACGGGGGAGCTGTTTTTT. The V gene is TRBV6-5, the J gene TRBJ2-2, with D unresolved. With 6 bases removed from V and 8 bases from J, the gap between germline ends came to 10 bases. CDR1 is MNHEY, CDR2 SVGAGI, per germline. The CDR3 covers 12 residues.

V is TRBV5-1 and J is TRBJ1-5; no reliable D call. This CDR3 spans 15 amino acids. Trimming took off 0 bases at V and 0 bases at J, with 7 bases between the two ends. Per the germline V gene, CDR1 is SGHRS and CDR2 is YFSETQ. The CDR3 protein is CASSLDGDSNQPQHF. As DNA, the CDR3 is TGCGCCAGCAGCTTGGACGGTGATAGCAATCAGCCCCAGCATTTT.

This clone was recorded a few times. The gene calls are TRBV7-9 and TRBJ2-2, with 8 bases lining up with TRBD1. After removal of 7 bases from V and 5 bases from J, the junction contained 3 bases not matched to a gene. The length of the CDR3 is 13 residues. Germline loops: CDR1 SEHNR, CDR2 FQNEAQ (reference sequence). In DNA, the CDR3 is TGTGCCAGCACAGGGGGCGAGACCGGGGAGCTGTTTTTT. Amino acid sequence: CASTGGETGELFF.

This sequence joins TRBV5-4 and TRBJ2-6; TRBD2 matches 7 bases. The trim removed 2 bases at V and 0 bases at J, leaving 8 bases unmatched. Per the germline V gene, CDR1 is SGHNT and CDR2 is YYREEE (reference sequence). This CDR3 comprises 18 residues. CDR3 in amino acids: CASSFFLLAASGANVLTF. The CDR3 region has the DNA TGTGCCAGCAGCTTCTTTTTGCTAGCGGCCTCTGGGGCCAACGTCCTGACTTTC.

The J gene is TRBJ1-1, the V gene TRBV30, with a possible D match to TRBD1 (6 bases). The CDR3 has 17 amino acids. V was cut by 0 bases and J by 1 base, with 18 bases left in between. CDR1 is GTSNPN, CDR2 SVGIG, per germline (reference sequence). CDR3 in amino acids: CAWSVRGGRMGNTEAFF. CDR3 in DNA: TGTGCCTGGAGTGTACGGGGGGGCAGGATGGGGAACACTGAAGCTTTCTTT.